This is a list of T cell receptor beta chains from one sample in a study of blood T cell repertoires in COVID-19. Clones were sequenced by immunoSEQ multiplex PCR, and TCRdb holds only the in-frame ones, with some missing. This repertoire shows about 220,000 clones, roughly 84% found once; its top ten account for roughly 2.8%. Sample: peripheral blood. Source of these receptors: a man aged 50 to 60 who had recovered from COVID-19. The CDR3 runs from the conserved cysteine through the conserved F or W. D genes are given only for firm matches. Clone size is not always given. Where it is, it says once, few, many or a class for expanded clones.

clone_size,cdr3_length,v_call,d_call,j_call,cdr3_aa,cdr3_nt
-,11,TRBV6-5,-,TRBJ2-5,CASSPQETQYF,TGTGCCAGCAGTCCACAAGAGACCCAGTACTTC
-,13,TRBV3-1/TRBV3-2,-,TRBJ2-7,CASSPSRFYEQYF,TGTGCCAGCAGTCCTAGCAGATTTTACGAGCAGTACTTC
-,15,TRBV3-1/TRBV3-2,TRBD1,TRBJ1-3,CASSQDRTGKNTIYF,TGTGCCAGCAGCCAAGATCGGACAGGGAAAAACACCATATATTTT
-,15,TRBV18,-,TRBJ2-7,CASSPPTAASYEQYF,TGTGCCAGCTCACCTCCGACAGCTGCCTCCTACGAGCAGTACTTC
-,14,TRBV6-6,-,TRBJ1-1,CASTLSVRHPEAFF,TGTGCCAGCACCCTTTCGGTCCGACACCCCGAAGCTTTCTTT
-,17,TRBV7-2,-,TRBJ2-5,CASSFRGAGISQETQYF,TGTGCCAGCAGCTTCCGGGGGGCGGGGATCTCCCAAGAGACCCAGTACTTC
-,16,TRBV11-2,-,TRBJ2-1,CASSRTKSSGLNEQFF,TGTGCCAGCAGCCGAACTAAGAGTTCGGGTTTGAATGAGCAGTTCTTC
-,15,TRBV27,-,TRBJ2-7,CASSPEAGSSYEQYF,TGTGCCAGCAGTCCAGAGGCGGGGAGCTCCTACGAGCAGTACTTC
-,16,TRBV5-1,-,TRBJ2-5,CASSLGPNPFQETQYF,TGCGCCAGCAGCTTGGGGCCGAATCCGTTCCAAGAGACCCAGTACTTC
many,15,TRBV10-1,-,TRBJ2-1,CASSRDLSSYNEQFF,TGCGCCAGCAGCCGGGACTTGAGCTCCTACAATGAGCAGTTCTTC
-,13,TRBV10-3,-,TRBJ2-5,CGTRDTARETQYF,TGTGGTACCCGGGACACTGCCAGGGAGACCCAGTACTTC
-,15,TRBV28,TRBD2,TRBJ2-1,CASTTLAPVYNEQFF,TGTGCCAGCACCACACTAGCGCCAGTTTACAATGAGCAGTTCTTC